A single TCR beta chain is shown here with its context. CDR1 is SGHVS and CDR2 is FQNEAQ in the germline V gene. With 4 bases clipped from V and 8 bases from J, the junction kept 10 bases outside the gene matches. This CDR3 is 15 amino acids long. The source of the sample is a study of blood T cells in healthy people across ages. A second PCR, run for roughly 7 to 11 cycles, used a sample-barcoded 5' primer plus a J-beta primer mix. TCRdb itself ran the 5' RACE reads through MiXCR, one entry per CDR3 protein. The repertoire has approximately 1,100,000 distinct CDR3 sequences, more than 40% of them found once; the top ten carry about 20%.

The sample comprised blood. The receptor comes from a woman in her sixties or seventies in good health. V gene TRBV7-8 combines with J gene TRBJ2-1, with 8 nucleotides matching TRBD1. CDR3 protein: CASSSPMDRVDEQFF. The CDR3 bases are TGTGCCAGCAGCTCCCCCATGGACAGGGTTGATGAGCAGTTCTTC. Filled out from reference TRBV7-8 and TRBJ2-1, the complete variable domain reads GAGVSQSPRYKVAKRGQDVALRCDPISGHVSLFWYQQALGQGPEFLTYFQNEAQLDKSGLPSDRFFAERPEGSVSTLKIQRTQQEDSAVYLCASSSPMDRVDEQFFGPGTRLTVL.